This T cell receptor (beta chain) was captured in a study of blood T cell repertoires in COVID-19. Study details: COVID-19 samples, acute and convalescent, were from the United States, Italy and Spain. PBMCs, B-cell-depleted T cells, or T cells provided the cDNA or gDNA that made up the material.

The CDR3 totals 17 residues. CDR1 and CDR2 from the germline V gene are MNHNY and SVGAGI (reference sequence). V lost 5 bases, J lost 0 bases, and 12 bases stayed unmatched. In the source study's methods: Researchers report that nucleated cell counts were estimated from reference gene primer amplification. Profiled with immunoSEQ multiplex PCR; TCRdb holds only in-frame clones, not every one. Clone size and V and J calls were adopted from that table, with D and trimming inferred from the DNA. The table includes around 140,000 clones, roughly 86% detected once. The clonotype was recovered from a woman between 45 and 60 years old with acute or convalescent COVID-19. Input material: peripheral blood. The V call is TRBV6-6, the J call TRBJ1-1, with TRBD1 matching over 7 bases. The CDR3 is CASSRPGQPSMNTEAFF. The CDR3 region has the DNA TGTGCCAGCAGTCGACCGGGACAGCCTTCGATGAACACTGAAGCTTTCTTT.